Each of the 23 T cell receptor beta chains below was sequenced from the same sample in a study of patients and donors after allogeneic stem cell transplantation. One entry per CDR3 protein results from TCRdb running MiXCR on the RT-PCR reads. The sample contains about 960,000 distinct CDR3 sequences, around 17% of which appear only once. Sequenced sample: blood, either unsorted or a sorted T cell fraction (not recorded which). Receptors originate from a human donor who was either an allogeneic HSCT recipient or a stem cell or donor lymphocyte infusion donor (not recorded which). It is not recorded whose cells these are; they may come from a transplant donor.

This clonotype turned up a few times. The chain links TRBV13 to TRBJ2-7, with 7 bases matching TRBD1. Germline CDR1 and CDR2: PRHDT and FYEKMQ (reference sequence). V lost 6 bases and J lost 0; bases outside the gene matches: 8. The CDR3 consists of 15 residues. CDR3 sequence reads: CASSKDRVDSYEQYF. In nucleotides, the CDR3 is TGTGCCAGCAGTAAAGACAGGGTAGACTCCTACGAGCAGTACTTC. The whole variable domain, filled in from reference TRBV13 and TRBJ2-7, reads AAGVIQSPRHLIKEKRETATLKCYPIPRHDTVYWYQQGPGQDPQFLISFYEKMQSDKGSIPDRFSAQQFSDYHSELNMSSLELGDSALYFCASSKDRVDSYEQYFGPGTRLTVT.

In its sample, this clonotype was seen many times. The chain combines TRBV12-3 or TRBV12-4 with TRBJ2-7; the match to TRBD2 covers 11 bases. The CDR3 runs to 13 residues. The J segment lost 3 bases and the V segment lost 8 bases, leaving 3 bases of the junction unmatched. The CDR3 spells CASGGTSGYEQYF. Here the CDR3 DNA reads TGTGCCAGCGGCGGGACTAGCGGCTACGAGCAGTACTTC.

As DNA, the CDR3 is TGCGCCAGCAGCTCCCCTAGCGGGAGCTCAGATACGCAGTATTTT. Protein sequence: CASSSPSGSSDTQYF. The chain couples TRBV5-1 to TRBJ2-3; the match to TRBD2 covers 10 bases. Germline V gene lookup returns CDR1 SGHRS and CDR2 YFSETQ. V dropped 3 bases and J dropped 4; count of bases not matched to a gene: 5. The CDR3 loop spans 15 amino acids.

V usage is TRBV29-1 and J usage is TRBJ1-2; D is unresolved. The germline V gene encodes CDR1 SQVTM and CDR2 ANQGSEA. Trimming took off 0 bases at V and 8 bases at J, with 10 bases between the two ends. CDR3 size: 12 residues. The CDR3 sequence: CSVEDRQRGYTF. CDR3 DNA: TGCAGCGTTGAAGACAGGCAGAGGGGCTACACCTTC.

This clonotype turned up a few times. The rearrangement uses TRBV11-1 and TRBJ2-1, with TRBD2 identical over 10 bases. The V gene end was trimmed by 1 base and the J gene end by 15 bases; junction bases not matched to a gene: 12. This CDR3 is 15 amino acids long. Germline CDR1 and CDR2: SGHAT and FQDESV (reference sequence). The CDR3 reads CASSLDFPSGGARFF. The CDR3 region has the DNA TGTGCCAGCAGCTTAGATTTTCCCAGCGGGGGGGCCAGGTTCTTC. The full variable domain, rest sourced from reference TRBV11-1 and TRBJ2-1, is EAEVAQSPRYKITEKSQAVAFWCDPISGHATLYWYRQILGQGPELLVQFQDESVVDDSQLPKDRFSAERLKGVDSTLKIQPAELGDSAMYLCASSLDFPSGGARFFGPGTRLTVL.

This clonotype was seen only a few times. This chain links TRBV5-6 with TRBJ2-2; weak D call: TRBD1 (5 bases). The CDR3 has 14 amino acids. Looked up from germline, CDR1 is SGHDT and CDR2 is YYEEEE. V lost 3 bases and J 4 bases, leaving 10 bases between the germline ends. The CDR3 spells CASSYGQVTGELFF. The CDR3 bases are TGTGCCAGCAGCTACGGACAAGTCACCGGGGAGCTGTTTTTT. The whole variable domain, filled in from reference TRBV5-6 and TRBJ2-2, reads DAGVTQSPTHLIKTRGQQVTLRCSPKSGHDTVSWYQQALGQGPQFIFQYYEEEERQRGNFPDRFSGHQFPNYSSELNVNALLLGDSALYLCASSYGQVTGELFFGEGSRLTVL.

The genes are TRBV20-1 and TRBJ2-7, with 10 bases fitting TRBD1. The V segment lost 0 bases and the J segment 2 bases; nucleotides outside the gene matches: 1. Germline V gene data show CDR1 as DFQATT and CDR2 as SNEGSKA (reference sequence). This CDR3 is 14 amino acids long. As DNA, the CDR3 is TGCAGTGCTAGAGATGACAGGGGGCCCTACGAGCAGTACTTC. Protein sequence: CSARDDRGPYEQYF.

This clonotype was seen at least ten times. The chain uses TRBV12-3 or TRBV12-4 and TRBJ1-2; 10 nucleotides agree with TRBD1. This CDR3 is 13 amino acids long. Trimming cost V 6 bases and J 8 bases; bases outside gene matches: 6. CDR3 in DNA: TGTGCCAGCAGCCTCGGACAGGGGGTCGGCTACACCTTC. Translating gives CASSLGQGVGYTF.

The chain combines TRBV27 with TRBJ2-7; D is perhaps TRBD2 (7 bases). This CDR3 is built from 15 residues. V was clipped by 6 bases and J by 2 bases, with 17 bases between them. The germline gives CDR1 MNHEY, CDR2 SMNVEV (reference sequence). The CDR3 DNA reads as TGTGCCAGCAGCCAATCCGGGGGGCCCACCTACGAGCAGTACTTC. It encodes CASSQSGGPTYEQYF.

The sample holds a few counts of this clonotype. The chain employs TRBV11-2 and TRBJ2-1; D perhaps matches TRBD2 (6 bases). The V gene's germline CDR1 is SGHAT and CDR2 FQNNGV. V was pared by 4 bases and J by 6 bases, with 16 bases between. There are 15 residues in the CDR3. For the CDR3, the DNA is TGTGCCAGCAGCTCACCGAGGGGAGGAATCAATGAGCAGTTCTTC. This gives the protein CASSSPRGGINEQFF.

This clonotype turned up a few times. The CDR3 region has the DNA TGTGCCAGCATCCTCGACAGGTCTAACACTGAAGCTTTCTTT. It is translated as CASILDRSNTEAFF. This chain connects TRBV7-9 to TRBJ1-1; weak D call: TRBD1 (6 bases). From germline, CDR1 is SEHNR and CDR2 FQNEAQ (reference sequence). Trimming took 7 bases from V and 2 from J, leaving 14 bases between them. The CDR3 contains 14 residues.

This clonotype was observed a handful of times. The J gene is TRBJ2-7, the V gene TRBV12-3 or TRBV12-4; no firm D call. This CDR3 has 11 residues. V shed 4 bases and J shed 6 bases, with 7 bases lying between them. This CDR3 reads CASSSKFEQYF. CDR3 nucleotides: TGTGCCAGCAGTTCTAAGTTCGAGCAGTACTTC.

This chain uses TRBV19 with TRBJ2-7, with TRBD1 identical over 7 bases. This CDR3 is built from 16 residues. V was clipped by 3 bases and J by 2 bases; unmatched bases: 10. Germline V CDR1 and CDR2: LNHDA, SQIVND (reference sequence). CDR3 nucleotide sequence: TGTGCCAGTAGTATCACATGGGACAGAGCACCCTACGAGCAGTACTTC. This translates into CASSITWDRAPYEQYF.

In its sample, this clonotype was seen a few times. The J gene is TRBJ1-5, the V gene TRBV20-1, with a weak D call TRBD1 (5 bases). Trimming shortened V by 2 bases and J by 0 bases, and 17 bases separated the two germline ends. This CDR3 has 17 residues. Germline V gene lookup returns CDR1 DFQATT and CDR2 SNEGSKA (reference sequence). The CDR3 coding sequence is TGCAGTGCTAGAATCCCTGGCGTCGGGGGTAGCAATCAGCCCCAGCATTTT. Protein: CSARIPGVGGSNQPQHF.

In this sample, this clonotype turned up a few times. The V call is TRBV5-6, the J call TRBJ2-2; D is ambiguous. The CDR3 length is 17 residues. Germline V CDR1 and CDR2: SGHDT, YYEEEE. V lost 6 bases and J 0 bases, leaving 18 bases between the germline ends. CDR3 bases: TGTGCCAGCACCGCCTCCACCCGAAGCCCGAACACCGGGGAGCTGTTTTTT. Translating gives CASTASTRSPNTGELFF.

This chain links TRBV2 with TRBJ2-1, with 8 bases matching TRBD1. The CDR3 contains 14 residues. Germline CDR1 reads SNHLY; CDR2 reads FYNNEI. After removal of 8 bases from V and 6 bases from J, the junction contained 9 bases not matched to a gene. CDR3 in amino acids: CASFGQGSGNEQFF. The CDR3 bases are TGTGCCAGCTTCGGACAGGGTTCAGGCAATGAGCAGTTCTTC.

In this sample, this clonotype turned up a few times. The chain links TRBV9 to TRBJ1-1; TRBD1 agrees at 8 bases. The germline V gene has CDR1 SGDLS and CDR2 YYNGEE. Unmatched junction bases numbered 11, after V lost 3 bases and J lost 10 bases. The CDR3 runs 14 residues. This chain's CDR3 is CASSANVDRGLAFF. The CDR3, as DNA: TGTGCCAGCAGCGCCAATGTCGACAGGGGTTTAGCTTTCTTT.

This clonotype was counted ten times or more. This rearrangement joins TRBV12-3 or TRBV12-4 to TRBJ1-1, with D perhaps matching TRBD1 (5 bases). Deletions cut 7 bases from V and 4 bases from J, with 16 bases between. The CDR3 is 14 amino acids. Here the CDR3 DNA reads TGTGCCAGCACCATCCGCTTACAGGTCACTGAAGCTTTCTTT. Translation gives CASTIRLQVTEAFF.

This clonotype was detected a few times. V usage is TRBV27 and J usage is TRBJ2-1; 11 nucleotides align to TRBD2. The J segment lost 6 bases and the V segment lost 5 bases, leaving 3 bases of the junction unmatched. Germline V gene sequence: CDR1 MNHEY, CDR2 SMNVEV (reference sequence). The CDR3 covers 14 residues. CDR3 nucleotide sequence: TGTGCCAGCAGTAGTCTAGCGGGAGGCAATGAGCAGTTCTTC. Protein: CASSSLAGGNEQFF.

The rearrangement joins TRBV20-1 to TRBJ1-2; possible D gene TRBD1, 6 bases. This CDR3 has 15 residues. CDR1 is DFQATT, CDR2 SNEGSKA, per germline (reference sequence). Trimming removed 6 bases from V and 6 bases from J, with 23 bases in between. The CDR3 nucleotides read TGCAGTGCCCGCTCGGCGGGGGGCGAGGGGGATGGCTACACCTTC. Amino acids: CSARSAGGEGDGYTF.

There are many counts of this clonotype. The chain has TRBV20-1 and TRBJ1-1; TRBD1 matches 7 bases. Germline-derived CDR1 and CDR2 are DFQATT and SNEGSKA (reference sequence). The CDR3 has 12 residues. Trimming at V came to 6 bases and at J to 8 bases, leaving 9 bases not matched to a gene. The CDR3, as DNA: TGCAGTGCGAAGAGGGACAGACCAGAAGCTTTCTTT. The encoded protein is CSAKRDRPEAFF.

Notes on this clonotype: One junction end disagrees with the germline gene, perhaps due to a read error. The CDR3 is CASIEGADEQFF. The CDR3 nucleotides are TGTGCCAGCATTGAAGGGGCTGATGAGCAGTTCTTC. This chain connects TRBV2 to TRBJ2-1, with D tentatively TRBD1 (5 bases). CDR1 and CDR2 from the germline V gene are SNHLY and FYNNEI. The CDR3 has 12 residues.

This clonotype was observed a few times. The rearrangement joins TRBV5-6 to TRBJ2-2; D gene uncertain. The CDR3 loop spans 16 amino acids. Looked up from germline, CDR1 is SGHDT and CDR2 is YYEEEE. Trimming took off 3 bases at V and 5 bases at J, with 17 bases between the two ends. CDR3 amino acids: CASSSASLDRTGELFF. The CDR3 nucleotides are TGTGCCAGCAGCTCCGCCTCGTTGGATCGGACCGGGGAGCTGTTTTTT.